Each of the 20 T cell receptor beta chains below was sequenced from the same sample in a study of cytomegalovirus exposure and HLA in healthy donors. Use of 60 Vbeta and 13 Jbeta primers characterized the PCR. Data came from immunoSEQ multiplex PCR; TCRdb stores just in-frame clones and leaves some out. Its table lists around 200,000 clones. The sample taken for sequencing was PBMCs. Receptor source: a woman younger than 35 in good health and CMV-seropositive.

The rearrangement uses TRBV2 and TRBJ1-1; the D is unclear. The CDR3 loop spans 11 amino acids. The germline gives CDR1 SNHLY, CDR2 FYNNEI. The V end was cut by 7 bases, the J end by 3 bases, with 6 bases between. The CDR3 is CASKRYTEAFF. The CDR3 DNA follows: TGTGCCAGCAAGCGGTACACTGAAGCTTTCTTT.

This chain links TRBV11-2 with TRBJ1-5; D gene ambiguous. V was pared by 3 bases and J by 7 bases, with 10 bases between. The length of the CDR3 is 13 residues. CDR1 is SGHAT, CDR2 FQNNGV, per germline. The CDR3 bases are TGTGCCAGCAGCTTGTATTCAGAACAGCCCCAGCATTTT. As protein: CASSLYSEQPQHF.

V is TRBV5-1 and J is TRBJ1-1; D is unresolved. The length of the CDR3 is 14 residues. Looked up from germline, CDR1 is SGHRS and CDR2 is YFSETQ. With 4 bases removed from V and 3 bases from J, the gap between germline ends came to 13 bases. As DNA, the CDR3 is TGCGCCAGCAGCCCCGGATCGGAGTACACTGAAGCTTTCTTT. Its translation is CASSPGSEYTEAFF.

The chain links TRBV18 to TRBJ2-7; no clear D gene. This CDR3 comprises 15 residues. Deletions cut 1 base from V and 3 bases from J, with 13 bases between. Germline values: CDR1 KGHSH, CDR2 LQKENI. The CDR3 loop is CASSPRPAAGYEQYF. The DNA of the CDR3 is TGTGCCAGCTCACCACGACCGGCGGCCGGCTACGAGCAGTACTTC.

This chain connects TRBV4-2 to TRBJ1-4; 7 positions agree with TRBD1. Unmatched junction bases numbered 5, after V lost 4 bases and J lost 0 bases. This CDR3 has 16 residues. Germline V CDR1 and CDR2: LGHNA, YNFKEQ. The CDR3 region is CASSPGTVATNEKLFF. CDR3 DNA sequence: TGTGCCAGCAGCCCCGGGACAGTTGCAACTAATGAAAAACTGTTTTTT.

The chain employs TRBV11-3 and TRBJ2-5, with a weak D call TRBD2 (6 bases). Trimming cost V 1 base and J 1 base, with 10 bases left between them. Germline lookup yields CDR1 SGHNT and CDR2 YENEEA. CDR3 length: 15 residues. The CDR3, as DNA: TGTGCCAGCAGCTTAGCGGGGGAATCCCAAGAGACCCAGTACTTC. Residues: CASSLAGESQETQYF.

The chain carries TRBV30 and TRBJ1-2, with D perhaps TRBD1 (6 bases). V was pared by 3 bases and J by 2 bases, with 10 bases between. The germline V gene has CDR1 GTSNPN and CDR2 SVGIG (reference sequence). CDR3 length equals 13 residues. The CDR3 here is CAWRGTQNYGYTF. DNA for the CDR3: TGTGCCTGGAGGGGGACACAAAACTATGGCTACACCTTC.

V is TRBV30 and J is TRBJ1-2, with D possibly being TRBD1 (6 bases). CDR3 size: 18 residues. In germline, CDR1 is GTSNPN, CDR2 SVGIG (reference sequence). Trimming left V 1 base short and J 3 bases short, with 24 bases between. The CDR3 nucleotides are TGTGCCTGGAGTGGGCCGAATTACGGGACAAACTCCTACTATGGCTACACCTTC. It is translated as CAWSGPNYGTNSYYGYTF.

The chain uses TRBV5-1 and TRBJ1-2; perhaps TRBD1 as D (6 bases). V was pared by 3 bases and J by 10 bases, with 13 bases between. The CDR3 contains 12 residues. Looked up from germline, CDR1 is SGHRS and CDR2 is YFSETQ. CDR3 in amino acids: CASSSSRGDYTF. The CDR3 DNA is TGCGCCAGCAGCTCGTCCAGGGGTGACTACACCTTC.

The V call is TRBV9, the J call TRBJ1-1, with TRBD1 as a possible D gene (5 bases). Trimming cost V 2 bases and J 3 bases, with 11 bases left between them. The germline V gene has CDR1 SGDLS and CDR2 YYNGEE. This CDR3 spans 14 amino acids. The CDR3 sequence: CASSVIPGDTEAFF. In nucleotides, the CDR3 is TGTGCCAGCAGCGTGATCCCGGGGGACACTGAAGCTTTCTTT. The entire variable domain, with the rest obtained from reference TRBV9 and TRBJ1-1, is as follows: DSGVTQTPKHLITATGQRVTLRCSPRSGDLSVYWYQQSLDQGLQFLIQYYNGEERAKGNILERFSAQQFPDLHSELNLSSLELGDSALYFCASSVIPGDTEAFFGQGTRLTVV.

The chain employs TRBV27 and TRBJ2-7, with 7 positions matching TRBD2. The CDR3 is 16 amino acids. The germline CDR1 and CDR2 sequences are MNHEY and SMNVEV (reference sequence). V lost 2 bases and J lost 2; bases outside the gene matches: 9. The DNA for the CDR3 is TGTGCCAGCAGTTTAAAAAGCCGGGGGGTAACCTACGAGCAGTACTTC. Its translation: CASSLKSRGVTYEQYF.

About this clone itself: The germline gene is not matched at one end of the junction; a read error may be the cause. The chain uses TRBV9 and TRBJ2-3; D may be TRBD1 (6 bases). Germline V lookup: CDR1 SGDLS, CDR2 YYNGEE. This CDR3 is 12 amino acids long. This chain's CDR3 is CASSTRTDTQYF. Here the CDR3 DNA reads TGTGCCAGCAGCACCCGGACAGACACGCAGTATTTT.

The CDR3 sequence is CASQRGGLAGLGEQFF. DNA for the CDR3: TGTGCCAGCCAACGGGGGGGACTAGCGGGGTTGGGTGAGCAGTTCTTC. The rearrangement joins TRBV2 to TRBJ2-1, with 13 positions matching TRBD2. Germline CDR1 reads SNHLY; CDR2 reads FYNNEI. V lost 8 bases and J lost 9; bases outside the gene matches: 13. The CDR3 runs 16 residues.

This chain connects TRBV13 to TRBJ1-1; possibly TRBD1 for D (5 bases). Trimming took off 3 bases at V and 6 bases at J, with 14 bases between the two ends. CDR1 PRHDT and CDR2 FYEKMQ come from the germline V gene (reference sequence). This CDR3 contains 14 residues. In DNA form, the CDR3 reads TGTGCCAGCAGCTTTGGTCGCGGAGGGGCTGAAGCTTTCTTT. Translating it yields CASSFGRGGAEAFF.

The chain carries TRBV19 and TRBJ2-7; D perhaps matches TRBD1 (5 bases). Germline CDR1 is LNHDA and CDR2 is SQIVND (reference sequence). The CDR3 extends over 14 amino acids. Trimming pared 5 bases from V and 3 bases from J, leaving 14 bases between. The chain's CDR3 is CASSPGPANYEQYF. CDR3 sequence (DNA): TGTGCCAGTAGTCCAGGGCCGGCCAACTACGAGCAGTACTTC.

V gene TRBV7-8 combines with J gene TRBJ2-5, with D possibly being TRBD2 (6 bases). V was clipped by 4 bases and J by 3 bases, with 12 bases between them. CDR1 SGHVS and CDR2 FQNEAQ come from the germline V gene. The CDR3 extends over 14 amino acids. This CDR3 is CASSSTGSKETQYF. CDR3 bases: TGTGCCAGCAGCTCAACCGGGAGCAAAGAGACCCAGTACTTC.

The V call is TRBV29-1, the J call TRBJ1-1; the D gene is possibly TRBD1 (5 bases). CDR1 and CDR2 from the germline V gene are SQVTM and ANQGSEA. Trimming cost V 4 bases and J 0 bases, with 18 bases left between them. The CDR3 totals 16 residues. The CDR3 loop is CSVAARLQAMNTEAFF. In nucleotides, the CDR3 is TGCAGCGTTGCCGCCAGGCTACAGGCTATGAACACTGAAGCTTTCTTT.

This chain links TRBV4-2 with TRBJ1-1, with a possible D match to TRBD1 (5 bases). Germline lookup yields CDR1 LGHNA and CDR2 YNFKEQ. Trimming removed 4 bases at V and 5 bases at J, with 17 bases between. CDR3 size: 15 residues. The DNA for the CDR3 is TGTGCCAGCAGCCGCGGGGCCCCGGTAGATACTGAAGCTTTCTTT. It specifies CASSRGAPVDTEAFF.

The chain has TRBV5-1 and TRBJ1-1, with D possibly matching TRBD1 (6 bases). The CDR3 loop spans 18 amino acids. Trimming took off 1 base at V and 3 bases at J, with 22 bases between the two ends. Germline-derived CDR1 and CDR2 are SGHRS and YFSETQ. In DNA form, the CDR3 reads TGCGCCAGCAGCTTGTTGCCCCGACAGGTGGGTGAGGACACTGAAGCTTTCTTT. Residues: CASSLLPRQVGEDTEAFF.

The chain joins TRBV27 to TRBJ1-3, with a possible D match to TRBD1 (6 bases). Trimming pared 6 bases from V and 0 bases from J, leaving 15 bases between. The CDR3 totals 16 residues. Germline CDR1 MNHEY, CDR2 SMNVEV (reference sequence). DNA of the CDR3: TGTGCCAGCAGGAAGGACAGCTCGTCCTCTGGAAACACCATATATTTT. It specifies CASRKDSSSSGNTIYF.